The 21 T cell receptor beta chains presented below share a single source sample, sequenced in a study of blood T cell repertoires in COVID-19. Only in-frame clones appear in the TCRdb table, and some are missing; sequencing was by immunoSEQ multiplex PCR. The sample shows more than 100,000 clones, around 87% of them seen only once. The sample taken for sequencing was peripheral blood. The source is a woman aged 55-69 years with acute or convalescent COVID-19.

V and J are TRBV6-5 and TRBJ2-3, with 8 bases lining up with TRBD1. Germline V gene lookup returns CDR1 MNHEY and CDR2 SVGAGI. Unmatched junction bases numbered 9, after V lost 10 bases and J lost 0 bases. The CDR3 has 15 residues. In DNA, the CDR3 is TGTGCCACCCGCTCCGGGACAGGAAGCACAGATACGCAGTATTTT. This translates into CATRSGTGSTDTQYF.

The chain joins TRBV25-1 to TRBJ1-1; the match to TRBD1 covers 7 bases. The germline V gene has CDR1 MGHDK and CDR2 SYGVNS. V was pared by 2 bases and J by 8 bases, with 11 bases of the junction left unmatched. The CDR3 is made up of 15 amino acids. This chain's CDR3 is CASSEREDRPSEAFF. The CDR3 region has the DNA TGTGCCAGCAGTGAAAGAGAGGACAGGCCCTCAGAAGCTTTCTTT.

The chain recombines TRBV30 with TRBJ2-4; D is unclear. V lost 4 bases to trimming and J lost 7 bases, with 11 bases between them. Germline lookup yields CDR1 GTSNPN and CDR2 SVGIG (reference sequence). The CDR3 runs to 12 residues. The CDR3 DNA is TGTGCCTGGACACCGAAGGAGAACATTCAGTACTTC. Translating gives CAWTPKENIQYF.

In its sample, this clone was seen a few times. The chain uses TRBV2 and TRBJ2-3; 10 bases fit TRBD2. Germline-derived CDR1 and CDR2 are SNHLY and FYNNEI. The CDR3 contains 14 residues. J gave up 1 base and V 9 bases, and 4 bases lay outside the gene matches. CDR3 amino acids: CASYGTSGTDTQYF. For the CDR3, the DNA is TGTGCCAGTTACGGGACTAGCGGCACAGATACGCAGTATTTT.

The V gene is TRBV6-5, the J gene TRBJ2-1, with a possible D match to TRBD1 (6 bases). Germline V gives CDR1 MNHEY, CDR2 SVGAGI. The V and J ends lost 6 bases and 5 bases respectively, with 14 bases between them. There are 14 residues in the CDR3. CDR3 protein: CASSLARGNNEQFF. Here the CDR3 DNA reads TGTGCCAGCAGCCTCGCAAGGGGGAACAATGAGCAGTTCTTC.

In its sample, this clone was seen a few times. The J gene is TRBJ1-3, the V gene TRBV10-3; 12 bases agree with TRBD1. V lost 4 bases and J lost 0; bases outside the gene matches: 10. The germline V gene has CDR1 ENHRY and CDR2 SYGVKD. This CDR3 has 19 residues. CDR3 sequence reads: CAISAKTGQGAPSGNTIYF. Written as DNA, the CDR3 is TGTGCCATCAGTGCCAAGACGGGACAGGGGGCCCCCTCTGGAAACACCATATATTTT.

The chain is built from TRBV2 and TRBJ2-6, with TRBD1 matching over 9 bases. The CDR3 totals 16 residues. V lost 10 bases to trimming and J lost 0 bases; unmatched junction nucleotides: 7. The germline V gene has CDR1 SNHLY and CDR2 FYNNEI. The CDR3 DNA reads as TGTGCCAACCGGGACAGGGTAGTCTCTGGGGCCAACGTCCTGACTTTC. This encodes CANRDRVVSGANVLTF.

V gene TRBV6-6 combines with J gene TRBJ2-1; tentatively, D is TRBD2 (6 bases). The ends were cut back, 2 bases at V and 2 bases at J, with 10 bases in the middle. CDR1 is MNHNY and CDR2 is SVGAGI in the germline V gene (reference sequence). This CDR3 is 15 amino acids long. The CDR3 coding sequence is TGTGCCAGCAGTTACAAGGCTAGCGCCTACAATGAGCAGTTCTTC. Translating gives CASSYKASAYNEQFF.

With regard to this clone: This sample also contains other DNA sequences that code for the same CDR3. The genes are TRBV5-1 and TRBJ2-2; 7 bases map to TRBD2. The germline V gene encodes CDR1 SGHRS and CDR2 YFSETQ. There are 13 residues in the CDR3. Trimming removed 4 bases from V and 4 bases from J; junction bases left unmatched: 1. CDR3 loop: CASSPSGTGELFF. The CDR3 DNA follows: TGCGCCAGCAGCCCTAGCGGCACCGGGGAGCTGTTTTTT.

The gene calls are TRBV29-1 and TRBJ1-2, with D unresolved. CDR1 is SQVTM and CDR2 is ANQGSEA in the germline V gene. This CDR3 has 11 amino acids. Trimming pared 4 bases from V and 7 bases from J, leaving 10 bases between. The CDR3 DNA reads TGCAGCGTTGGGCCCTCTGGTGGCTACACCTTC. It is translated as CSVGPSGGYTF. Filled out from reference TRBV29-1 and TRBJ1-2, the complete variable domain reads SAVISQKPSRDICQRGTSLTIQCQVDSQVTMMFWYRQQPGQSLTLIATANQGSEATYESGFVIDKFPISRPNLTFSTLTVSNMSPEDSSIYLCSVGPSGGYTFGSGTRLTVV.

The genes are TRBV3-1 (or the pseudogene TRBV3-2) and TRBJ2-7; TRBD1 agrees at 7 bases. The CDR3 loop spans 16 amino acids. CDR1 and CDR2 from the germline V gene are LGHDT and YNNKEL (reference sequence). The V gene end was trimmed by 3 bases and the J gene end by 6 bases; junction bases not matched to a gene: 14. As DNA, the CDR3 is TGTGCCAGCAGCCATACCGTACAGGGGAACCTACGCGAGCAGTACTTC. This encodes CASSHTVQGNLREQYF.

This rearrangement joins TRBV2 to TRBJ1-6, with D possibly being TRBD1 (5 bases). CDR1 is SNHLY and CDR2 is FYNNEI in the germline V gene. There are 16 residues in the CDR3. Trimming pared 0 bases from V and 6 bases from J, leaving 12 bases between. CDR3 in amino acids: CASSEAGARVNSPLHF. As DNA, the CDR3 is TGTGCCAGCAGTGAAGCTGGGGCACGGGTTAATTCACCCCTCCACTTT.

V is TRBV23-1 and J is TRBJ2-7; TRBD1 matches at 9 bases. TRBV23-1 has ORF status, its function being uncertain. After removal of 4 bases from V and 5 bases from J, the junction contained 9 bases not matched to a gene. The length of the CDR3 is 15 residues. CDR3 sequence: CASSLEGQGLHEQYF. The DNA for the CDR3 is TGCGCCAGCAGTCTGGAGGGACAGGGATTACACGAGCAGTACTTC.

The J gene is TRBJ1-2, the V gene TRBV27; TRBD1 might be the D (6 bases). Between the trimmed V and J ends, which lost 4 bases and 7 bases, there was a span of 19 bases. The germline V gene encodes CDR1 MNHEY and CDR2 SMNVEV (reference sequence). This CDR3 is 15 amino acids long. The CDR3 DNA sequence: TGTGCCAGCAGTTCCCCCCCGGCAGGGGTTTCTGGCTACACCTTC. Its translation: CASSSPPAGVSGYTF.

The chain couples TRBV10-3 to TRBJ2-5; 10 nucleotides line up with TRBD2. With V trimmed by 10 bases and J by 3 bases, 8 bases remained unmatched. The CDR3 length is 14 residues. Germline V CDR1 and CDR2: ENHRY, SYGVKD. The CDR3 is CATRGTSEKETQYF. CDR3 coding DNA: TGTGCCACCCGAGGGACTAGCGAAAAAGAGACCCAGTACTTC.

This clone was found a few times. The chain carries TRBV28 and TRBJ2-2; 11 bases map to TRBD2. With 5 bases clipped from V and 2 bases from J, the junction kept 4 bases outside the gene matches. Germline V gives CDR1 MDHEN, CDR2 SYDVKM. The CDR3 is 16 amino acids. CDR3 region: CASSGGLAVNTGELFF. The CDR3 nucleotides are TGTGCCAGCAGTGGGGGACTAGCGGTAAACACCGGGGAGCTGTTTTTT.

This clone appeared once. This chain's CDR3 is CASSLGQGASQPQHF. CDR3 DNA sequence: TGTGCCAGCAGCTTAGGGCAGGGGGCGAGTCAGCCCCAGCATTTT. The chain links TRBV7-9 to TRBJ1-5; 8 nucleotides align to TRBD1. The V and J ends lost 1 base and 6 bases, in that order; junction bases with no gene match: 5. CDR3 length equals 15 residues. Germline V gene data show CDR1 as SEHNR and CDR2 as FQNEAQ (reference sequence).

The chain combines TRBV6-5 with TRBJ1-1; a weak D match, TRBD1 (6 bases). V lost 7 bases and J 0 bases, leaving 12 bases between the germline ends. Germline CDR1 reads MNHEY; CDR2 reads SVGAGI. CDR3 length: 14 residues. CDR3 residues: CASTGQLMNTEAFF. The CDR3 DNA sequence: TGTGCCAGCACAGGACAGCTGATGAACACTGAAGCTTTCTTT.

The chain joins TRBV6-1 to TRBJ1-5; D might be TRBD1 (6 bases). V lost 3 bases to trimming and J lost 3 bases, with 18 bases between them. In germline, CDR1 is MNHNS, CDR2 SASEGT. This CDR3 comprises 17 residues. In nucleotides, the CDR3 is TGTGCCAGCAGTGACCCCCCACAGGGACTAGCCAATCAGCCCCAGCATTTT. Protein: CASSDPPQGLANQPQHF.

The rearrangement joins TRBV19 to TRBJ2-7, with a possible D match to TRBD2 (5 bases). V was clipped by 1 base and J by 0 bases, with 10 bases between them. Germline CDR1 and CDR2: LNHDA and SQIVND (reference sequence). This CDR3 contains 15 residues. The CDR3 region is CASSIATGSSYEQYV. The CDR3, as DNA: TGTGCCAGTAGTATAGCAACGGGAAGCTCCTACGAGCAGTACGTC.

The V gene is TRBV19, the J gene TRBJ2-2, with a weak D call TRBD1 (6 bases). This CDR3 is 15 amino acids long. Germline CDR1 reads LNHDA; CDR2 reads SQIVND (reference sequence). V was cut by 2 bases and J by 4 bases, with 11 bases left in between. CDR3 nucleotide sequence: TGTGCCAGTAGTATACAGGGGATGAGCACCGGGGAGCTGTTTTTT. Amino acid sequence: CASSIQGMSTGELFF.